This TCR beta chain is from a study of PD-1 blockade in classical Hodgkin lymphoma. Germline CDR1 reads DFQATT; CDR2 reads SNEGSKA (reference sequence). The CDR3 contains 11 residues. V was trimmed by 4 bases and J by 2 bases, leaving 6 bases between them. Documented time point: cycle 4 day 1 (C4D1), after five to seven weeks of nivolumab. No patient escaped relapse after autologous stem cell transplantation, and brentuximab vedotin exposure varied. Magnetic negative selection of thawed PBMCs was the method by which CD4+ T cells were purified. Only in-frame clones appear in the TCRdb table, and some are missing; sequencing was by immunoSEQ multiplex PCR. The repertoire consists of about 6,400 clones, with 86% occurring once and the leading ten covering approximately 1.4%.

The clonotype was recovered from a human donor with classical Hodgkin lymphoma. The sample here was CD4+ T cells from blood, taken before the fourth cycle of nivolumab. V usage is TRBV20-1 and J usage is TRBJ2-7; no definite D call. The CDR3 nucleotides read TGCAGTGCTATGTCCACCTACGAGCAGTACTTC. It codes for CSAMSTYEQYF.